These 21 T cell receptor beta chains originate from one sample sequenced in a study of T cells after posttransplantation cyclophosphamide. Profiling relied on immunoSEQ multiplex PCR, and the TCRdb table lists in-frame clones only, not all of them. Sampling found about 30,000 clones, none seen once. Input material: PBMCs. These TCRs come from a woman aged 55-75 years in good health, CMV-negative, and a related stem cell transplant donor.

This clone was recorded at least ten times. J is TRBJ1-5 and V is TRBV19, with a weak D call TRBD1 (6 bases). Trimming left V 9 bases short and J 2 bases short, with 11 bases between. The V gene's germline CDR1 is LNHDA and CDR2 SQIVND (reference sequence). The CDR3 has 13 residues. CDR3 DNA sequence: TGTGCCAGCAACAGGGATCGCAATCAGCCCCAGCATTTT. Its translation is CASNRDRNQPQHF. Filled out from reference TRBV19 and TRBJ1-5, the complete variable domain reads DGGITQSPKYLFRKEGQNVTLSCEQNLNHDAMYWYRQDPGQGLRLIYYSQIVNDFQKGDIAEGYSVSREKKESFPLTVTSAQKNPTAFYLCASNRDRNQPQHFGDGTRLSIL.

This clone was counted ten times or more. The chain combines TRBV7-8 with TRBJ2-7, with D perhaps matching TRBD2 (7 bases). The CDR3 extends over 17 amino acids. Germline CDR1 and CDR2: SGHVS and FQNEAQ. V lost 5 bases and J lost 0, with 20 bases in between. The CDR3 sequence: CASSLVLGGPSSYEQYF. In DNA, the CDR3 is TGTGCCAGCAGCCTAGTTTTGGGGGGGCCAAGCTCCTACGAGCAGTACTTC.

The sample holds a few counts of this clone. The chain carries TRBV27 and TRBJ2-5, with D possibly matching TRBD2 (5 bases). V dropped 0 bases and J dropped 5 bases, with 13 bases sitting between them. Germline assignment: CDR1 MNHEY and CDR2 SMNVEV (reference sequence). This CDR3 has 15 amino acids. This CDR3 is CASSLSSDLYETQYF. CDR3 nucleotide sequence: TGTGCCAGCAGTTTATCTAGCGATCTATACGAGACCCAGTACTTC.

In this sample, this clone turned up a few times. The rearrangement uses TRBV18 and TRBJ2-3; TRBD2 matches at 9 bases. The V gene end was trimmed by 5 bases and the J gene end by 3 bases; junction bases not matched to a gene: 9. CDR1 and CDR2 from the germline V gene are KGHSH and LQKENI. This CDR3 spans 16 amino acids. The CDR3 DNA is TGTGCCAGCTCAAATACAGGGACTAGCAGTACAGATACGCAGTATTTT. The encoded protein is CASSNTGTSSTDTQYF.

This clone showed up just a few times. The J gene is TRBJ2-5, the V gene TRBV5-1; 11 nucleotides agree with TRBD2. The CDR3 runs to 17 residues. Unmatched junction bases numbered 9, after V lost 2 bases and J lost 3 bases. Germline-derived CDR1 and CDR2 are SGHRS and YFSETQ. The CDR3 bases are TGCGCCAGCAGCTTTCGGTTGGGACTAGCGGAAAAAGAGACCCAGTACTTC. Translating it yields CASSFRLGLAEKETQYF.

In its sample, this clone was seen many times. The chain links TRBV5-6 to TRBJ2-3, with 7 positions matching TRBD2. Trimming removed 2 bases from V and 2 bases from J; junction bases left unmatched: 2. This CDR3 contains 14 residues. Germline V gene sequence: CDR1 SGHDT, CDR2 YYEEEE. The CDR3 DNA sequence: TGTGCCAGCAGCTTTAGCGGGTACACAGATACGCAGTATTTT. It is translated as CASSFSGYTDTQYF.

In this sample, this clone turned up many times. The chain combines TRBV7-2 with TRBJ1-3; D unclear. Trimming pared 5 bases from V and 2 bases from J, leaving 7 bases between. CDR1 and CDR2 (germline): SGHTA, FQGNSA. The CDR3 is made up of 13 amino acids. The CDR3 region is CASSRQTGNTIYF. The CDR3 DNA follows: TGTGCCAGCAGCAGGCAGACTGGAAACACCATATATTTT.

In this sample, this clone turned up many times. V is TRBV23-1 and J is TRBJ1-5; D gene uncertain. TRBV23-1 is an open reading frame, and its role is uncertain. This CDR3 region has 14 residues. V shed 2 bases and J shed 9 bases, with 14 bases lying between them. Here the CDR3 reads CASSQEQVIWPQHF. In DNA form, the CDR3 reads TGCGCCAGCAGTCAAGAGCAGGTAATATGGCCCCAGCATTTT.

This clone is medium-sized within its sample. This sequence joins TRBV7-9 and TRBJ1-4, with 8 bases matching TRBD1. Trimming took 5 bases from V and 2 from J; bases not matched to a gene: 4. This CDR3 comprises 15 residues. CDR1 is SEHNR, CDR2 FQNEAQ, per germline (reference sequence). The CDR3 coding sequence is TGTGCCAGCAGCCAGGACAGGGCCACTAATGAAAAACTGTTTTTT. This codes for CASSQDRATNEKLFF.

This clone was seen at least ten times. The V gene is TRBV15, the J gene TRBJ1-4, with 8 bases matching TRBD1. The trim removed 0 bases at V and 8 bases at J, leaving 8 bases unmatched. The CDR3 consists of 16 residues. Germline CDR1 and CDR2: LNHNV and YYDKDF (reference sequence). The CDR3 is CATSRDNQGAREKLFF. The CDR3 nucleotides are TGTGCCACCAGCAGAGATAACCAGGGGGCAAGAGAAAAACTGTTTTTT.

This clone was found many times. The CDR3 sequence is CASSPPRGYEQYF. As DNA, the CDR3 is TGTGCCAGCTCACCACCGAGGGGCTACGAGCAGTACTTC. V gene TRBV18 combines with J gene TRBJ2-7, with D perhaps assigned TRBD1 or TRBD2 (5 bases each). From germline, CDR1 is KGHSH and CDR2 LQKENI. The CDR3 is 13 amino acids. V was pared by 0 bases and J by 3 bases, with 6 bases between.

This clone was seen ten or more times. This chain uses TRBV11-3 with TRBJ2-1; 7 bases align to TRBD1. The CDR3 has 14 residues. Trimming at V came to 4 bases and at J to 4 bases, leaving 4 bases not matched to a gene. Germline V gives CDR1 SGHNT, CDR2 YENEEA. The chain's CDR3 is CASSSRTGYNEQFF. Written as DNA, the CDR3 is TGTGCCAGCAGCTCCCGGACAGGTTACAATGAGCAGTTCTTC.

This clone turned up a few times. V and J are TRBV5-4 and TRBJ1-2, with 7 positions matching TRBD1. The CDR3 consists of 14 residues. Trimming took 4 bases from V and 10 from J; bases not matched to a gene: 13. The germline V gene encodes CDR1 SGHNT and CDR2 YYREEE (reference sequence). The CDR3 here is CASSDIIGQEYYTF. The CDR3 coding sequence is TGTGCCAGCAGCGACATAATTGGACAGGAGTACTACACCTTC.

This clone was observed at least ten times. The chain employs TRBV28 and TRBJ2-7, with 9 bases fitting TRBD1. This CDR3 is 14 amino acids long. From germline, CDR1 is MDHEN and CDR2 SYDVKM. Trimming cost V 11 bases and J 3 bases; bases outside gene matches: 11. CDR3 amino acids: CACRTGQGGYEQYF. CDR3 coding DNA: TGTGCCTGTAGGACGGGACAGGGCGGCTACGAGCAGTACTTC.

At least ten counts were recorded for this clone. The CDR3 DNA follows: TGTGCCAGCAGTTATTCTAGCGGGAGTAGGGACAATGAGCAGTTCTTC. Its translation: CASSYSSGSRDNEQFF. The chain recombines TRBV6-5 with TRBJ2-1, with 10 bases lining up with TRBD2. CDR1 is MNHEY and CDR2 is SVGAGI in the germline V gene. V was pared by 3 bases and J by 5 bases, with 7 bases of the junction left unmatched. The CDR3 has 16 amino acids.

This clone has at least ten counts. The chain uses TRBV4-1 and TRBJ2-1, with 8 bases fitting TRBD2. With V trimmed by 1 base and J by 7 bases, 9 bases remained unmatched. The CDR3 extends over 16 amino acids. The V gene's germline CDR1 is MGHRA and CDR2 YSYEKL. CDR3 in DNA: TGCGCCAGCAGCCAAGCTACAGCGGGAGCTCTGAATGAGCAGTTCTTC. This translates into CASSQATAGALNEQFF.

This clone was picked up many times. The CDR3 nucleotides read TGTGCCAGCAGGTTGGGACAGTTCGGGTCCTACGAGCAGTACTTC. As protein: CASRLGQFGSYEQYF. The chain is built from TRBV6-5 and TRBJ2-7; 7 bases map to TRBD1. Germline values: CDR1 MNHEY, CDR2 SVGAGI. The V segment lost 6 bases and the J segment 1 base; nucleotides outside the gene matches: 9. The CDR3 spans 15 residues.

The table lists this clone with many counts. The rearrangement uses TRBV28 and TRBJ2-3; D might be TRBD2 (7 bases). Germline CDR1 and CDR2: MDHEN and SYDVKM. This CDR3 is 15 amino acids long. The V and J ends lost 5 bases and 6 bases respectively, with 18 bases between them. The CDR3 spells CASSETSQGTDTQYF. DNA of the CDR3: TGTGCCAGCAGTGAGACTAGCCAGGGGACGGATACGCAGTATTTT. The variable domain in full, completed from reference TRBV28 and TRBJ2-3, reads DVKVTQSSRYLVKRTGEKVFLECVQDMDHENMFWYRQDPGLGLRLIYFSYDVKMKEKGDIPEGYSVSREKKERFSLILESASTNQTSMYLCASSETSQGTDTQYFGPGTRLTVL.

This clone was recorded many times. The J gene is TRBJ1-3, the V gene TRBV12-3 or TRBV12-4, with D tentatively TRBD1 (5 bases). CDR3 size: 15 residues. V lost 7 bases and J lost 0, with 13 bases in between. The CDR3 spells CASMRGGLSGNTIYF. DNA for the CDR3: TGTGCCAGCATGCGGGGGGGACTCTCTGGAAACACCATATATTTT.

This clone was seen repeatedly, ten times or more. V and J are TRBV11-2 and TRBJ2-7, with D possibly matching TRBD2 (6 bases). Per the germline V gene, CDR1 is SGHAT and CDR2 is FQNNGV. Trimming shortened V by 4 bases and J by 3 bases, and 10 bases separated the two germline ends. CDR3 size: 13 residues. The chain's CDR3 is CASSSLRGYEQYF. The CDR3 nucleotides are TGTGCCAGCAGCTCATTGCGGGGCTACGAGCAGTACTTC. The full variable domain, its missing parts supplied by reference TRBV11-2 and TRBJ2-7, is EAGVAQSPRYKIIEKRQSVAFWCNPISGHATLYWYQQILGQGPKLLIQFQNNGVVDDSQLPKDRFSAERLKGVDSTLKIQPAKLEDSAVYLCASSSLRGYEQYFGPGTRLTVT.

There are a few counts of this clone. The CDR3 reads CASSVKGSGYTF. The CDR3, as DNA: TGTGCCAGCAGTGTAAAGGGGTCTGGCTACACCTTC. This chain links TRBV28 with TRBJ1-2; possible D gene TRBD1, 5 bases. The length of the CDR3 is 12 residues. V was shortened by 5 bases and J by 7 bases, with 11 bases between the two germline ends. The germline V gene has CDR1 MDHEN and CDR2 SYDVKM.